This paragraph covers one T cell receptor (beta chain) sequence. Generated by immunoSEQ multiplex PCR, the TCRdb table keeps only in-frame clones and is missing some. The sample records a few hundred thousand clones, roughly 86% being singletons. These data belong to a study of blood T cell repertoires in COVID-19. The wider study: Whether acute or convalescent, the COVID-19 samples came from the United States, Italy and Spain.

Trimming shortened V by 0 bases and J by 1 base, and 9 bases separated the two germline ends. The germline gives CDR1 GTSNPN, CDR2 SVGIG (reference sequence). This CDR3 contains 14 residues. The TCR comes from a woman aged 60 to 75 with COVID-19, enrolled during active disease. The specimen was peripheral blood. The chain recombines TRBV30 with TRBJ1-1, with D maybe TRBD1 (5 bases). DNA of the CDR3: TGTGCCTGGAGTGTAGTCGGACAGAACACTGAAGCTTTCTTT. Translating it yields CAWSVVGQNTEAFF.